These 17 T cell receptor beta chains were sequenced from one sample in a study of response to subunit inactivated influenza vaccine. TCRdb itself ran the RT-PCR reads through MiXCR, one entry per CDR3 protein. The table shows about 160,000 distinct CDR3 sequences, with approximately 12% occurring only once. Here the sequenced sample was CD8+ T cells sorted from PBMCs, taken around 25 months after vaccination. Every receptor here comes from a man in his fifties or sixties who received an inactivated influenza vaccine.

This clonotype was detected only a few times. The CDR3 DNA reads TGCAGTGCTAGAGAGGATGAGGTGTGGGGCAATCAGCCCCAGCATTTT. It specifies CSAREDEVWGNQPQHF. The gene calls are TRBV20-1 and TRBJ1-5; D uncertain. Germline V gene data show CDR1 as DFQATT and CDR2 as SNEGSKA (reference sequence). V lost 0 bases and J 2 bases, leaving 14 bases between the germline ends. There are 16 residues in the CDR3.

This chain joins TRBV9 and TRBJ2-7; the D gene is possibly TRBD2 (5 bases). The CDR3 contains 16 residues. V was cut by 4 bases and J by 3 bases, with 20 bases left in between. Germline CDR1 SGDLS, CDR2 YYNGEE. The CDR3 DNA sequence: TGTGCCAGCAGCTCAAATCCGGGGAGCCCGGGCTACGAGCAGTACTTC. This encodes CASSSNPGSPGYEQYF.

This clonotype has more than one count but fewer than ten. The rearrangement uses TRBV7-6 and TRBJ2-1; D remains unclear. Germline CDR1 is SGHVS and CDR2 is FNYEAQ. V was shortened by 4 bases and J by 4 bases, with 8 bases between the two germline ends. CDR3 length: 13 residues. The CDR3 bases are TGTGCCAGCAGCTCACGAGCGTACAATGAGCAGTTCTTC. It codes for CASSSRAYNEQFF.

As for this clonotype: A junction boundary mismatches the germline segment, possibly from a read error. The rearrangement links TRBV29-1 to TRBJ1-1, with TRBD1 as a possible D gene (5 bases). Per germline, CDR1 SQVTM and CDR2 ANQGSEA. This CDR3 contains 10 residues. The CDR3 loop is CSVGGETDLF. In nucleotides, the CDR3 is TGCAGCGTTGGGGGGGAAACCGATCTGTTT.

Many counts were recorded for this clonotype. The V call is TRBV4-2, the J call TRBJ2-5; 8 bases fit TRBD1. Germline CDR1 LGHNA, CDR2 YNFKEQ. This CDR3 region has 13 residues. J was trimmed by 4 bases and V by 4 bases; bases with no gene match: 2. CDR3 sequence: CASSPDRGETQYF. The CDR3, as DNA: TGTGCCAGCAGCCCTGACAGGGGAGAGACCCAGTACTTC.

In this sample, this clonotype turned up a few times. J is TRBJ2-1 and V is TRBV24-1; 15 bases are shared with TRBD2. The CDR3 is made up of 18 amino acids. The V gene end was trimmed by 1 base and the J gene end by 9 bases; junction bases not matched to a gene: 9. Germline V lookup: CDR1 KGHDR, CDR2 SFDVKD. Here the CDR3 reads CATSDFSGTSGGPGEQFF. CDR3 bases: TGTGCCACCAGTGATTTTAGCGGGACTAGCGGGGGGCCCGGTGAGCAGTTCTTC.

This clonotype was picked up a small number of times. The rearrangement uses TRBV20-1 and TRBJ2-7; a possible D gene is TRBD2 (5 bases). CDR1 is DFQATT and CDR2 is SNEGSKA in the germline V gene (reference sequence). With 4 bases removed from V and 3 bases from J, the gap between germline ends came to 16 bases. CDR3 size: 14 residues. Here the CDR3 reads CSANDLTINYEQYF. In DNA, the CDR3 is TGCAGTGCTAACGACTTGACTATCAACTACGAGCAGTACTTC.

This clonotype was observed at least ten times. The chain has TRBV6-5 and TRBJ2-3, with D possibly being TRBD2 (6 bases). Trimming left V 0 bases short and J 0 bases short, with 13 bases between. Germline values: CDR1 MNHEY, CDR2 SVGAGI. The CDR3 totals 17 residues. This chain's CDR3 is CASSYSTGTPSTDTQYF. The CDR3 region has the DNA TGTGCCAGCAGTTACTCAACCGGGACTCCTAGCACAGATACGCAGTATTTT.

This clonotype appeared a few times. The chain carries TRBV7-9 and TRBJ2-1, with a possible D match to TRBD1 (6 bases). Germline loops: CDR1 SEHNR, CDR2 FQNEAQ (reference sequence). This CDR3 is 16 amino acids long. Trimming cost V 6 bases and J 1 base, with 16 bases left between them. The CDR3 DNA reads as TGTGCCAGCAGAGAACAGGGTTGGGGGTCCTACAATGAGCAGTTCTTC. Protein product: CASREQGWGSYNEQFF.

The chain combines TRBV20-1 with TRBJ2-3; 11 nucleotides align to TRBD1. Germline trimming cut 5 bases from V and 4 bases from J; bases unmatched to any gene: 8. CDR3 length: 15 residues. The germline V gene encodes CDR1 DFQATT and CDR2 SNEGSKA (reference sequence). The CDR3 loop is CSACRDRGLADTQYF. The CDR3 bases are TGCAGTGCTTGTAGGGACAGGGGGTTGGCAGATACGCAGTATTTT.

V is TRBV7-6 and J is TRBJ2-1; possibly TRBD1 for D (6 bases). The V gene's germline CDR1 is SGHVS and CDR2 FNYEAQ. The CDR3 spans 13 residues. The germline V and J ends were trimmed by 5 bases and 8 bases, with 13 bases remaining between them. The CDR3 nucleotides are TGTGCCAGCAGCATCCAGGGGAGTGATGAGCAGTTCTTC. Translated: CASSIQGSDEQFF.

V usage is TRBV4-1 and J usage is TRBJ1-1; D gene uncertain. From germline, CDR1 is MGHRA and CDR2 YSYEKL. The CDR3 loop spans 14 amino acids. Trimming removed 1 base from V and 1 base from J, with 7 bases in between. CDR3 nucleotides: TGCGCCAGCAGCCAAGCCCGGGGGAACACTGAAGCTTTCTTT. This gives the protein CASSQARGNTEAFF.

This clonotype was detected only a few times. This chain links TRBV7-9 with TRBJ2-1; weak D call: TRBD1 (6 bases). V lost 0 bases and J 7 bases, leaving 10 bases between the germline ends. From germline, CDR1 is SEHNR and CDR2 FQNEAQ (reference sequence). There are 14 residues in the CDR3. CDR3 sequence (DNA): TGTGCCAGCAGCTTAGCACAGGGCGGAAATGAGCAGTTCTTC. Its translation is CASSLAQGGNEQFF.

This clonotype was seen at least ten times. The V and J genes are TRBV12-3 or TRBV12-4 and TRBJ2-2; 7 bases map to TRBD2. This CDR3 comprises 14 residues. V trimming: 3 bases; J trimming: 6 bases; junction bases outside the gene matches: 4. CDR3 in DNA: TGTGCCAGCAGTTTTGAAGGACTAGCCGGGGAGCTGTTTTTT. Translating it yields CASSFEGLAGELFF.

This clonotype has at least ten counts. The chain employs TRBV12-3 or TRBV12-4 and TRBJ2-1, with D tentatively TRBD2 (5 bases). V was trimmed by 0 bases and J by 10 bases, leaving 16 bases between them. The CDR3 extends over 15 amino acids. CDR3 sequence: CASSLALGPPGEQFF. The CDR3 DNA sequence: TGTGCCAGCAGTTTAGCGTTGGGCCCCCCGGGGGAGCAGTTCTTC.

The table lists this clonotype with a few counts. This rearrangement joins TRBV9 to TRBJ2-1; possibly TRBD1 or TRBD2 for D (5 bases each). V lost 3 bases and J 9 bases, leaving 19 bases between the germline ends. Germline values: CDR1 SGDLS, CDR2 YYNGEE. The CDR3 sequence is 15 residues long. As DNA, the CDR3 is TGTGCCAGCAGCGGCCGAACAGGAGGTGGGAGTGAGCAGTTCTTC. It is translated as CASSGRTGGGSEQFF.

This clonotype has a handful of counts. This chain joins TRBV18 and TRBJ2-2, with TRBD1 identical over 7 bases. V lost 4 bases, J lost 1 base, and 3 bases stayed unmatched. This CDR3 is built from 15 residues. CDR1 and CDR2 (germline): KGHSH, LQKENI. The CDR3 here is CASSLGTVNTGELFF. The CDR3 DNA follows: TGTGCCAGCTCACTAGGGACAGTGAACACCGGGGAGCTGTTTTTT.